The entry below gives a single T cell receptor (beta chain) sequence along with its context. Its specificity is not known. Germline CDR1 SGHRS, CDR2 YFSETQ. The V end was cut by 1 base, the J end by 6 bases, with 14 bases between. The length of the CDR3 is 14 residues. The data belong to a study of PD-1 blockade in classical Hodgkin lymphoma. Patients all relapsed after autologous stem cell transplantation, and there was variation in brentuximab vedotin exposure. Best responses fell into complete response, partial response or progressive disease. Overall study results and limits: Initiation of nivolumab under 1 year after ASCT led to exclusion of patients. Why the repertoires differ is still unclear, perhaps disease activity or prior therapy. A significant rise in TCR diversity by C4D1 was seen for CD4+ but not CD8+ cells.

Some clones are missing from TCRdb's copy, which holds only in-frame ones; the method was immunoSEQ multiplex PCR. The sample yields 17,000 or so clones, around 76% seen once. The TCR was taken from a human donor with classical Hodgkin lymphoma. This chain links TRBV5-1 with TRBJ2-7; D is perhaps TRBD1 or TRBD2 (5 bases each). The source material was peripheral blood mononuclear cells (PBMCs), sampled before the second cycle of nivolumab. Here the CDR3 DNA reads TGCGCCAGCAGCTTGCGGTCCGGGGCGGCCGAGCAGTACTTC. Translated, it gives CASSLRSGAAEQYF.